Shown below are 26 T cell receptor beta chains from a single sample sequenced in a study of T-cell reconstitution after alpha-beta-depleted transplantation in children. The authors prepared the TCRbeta library with unique molecular identifiers. A single record per CDR3 protein comes from TCRdb applying MiXCR to the PCR reads. The sample lists 150,000 to 200,000 distinct CDR3 sequences, 13% to 15% seen once, with about 13% in the top ten. Specimen: PBMCs from the stem cell graft donor, collected from the stem cell graft. The source of these receptors is a human donor who donated a stem cell graft to a child with acute lymphoblastic leukemia.

The rearrangement joins TRBV5-1 to TRBJ2-3; the D gene is possibly TRBD2 (7 bases). This CDR3 spans 16 amino acids. Trimming removed 0 bases from V and 5 bases from J, with 16 bases in between. The V gene's germline CDR1 is SGHRS and CDR2 YFSETQ. The CDR3 spells CASSLVAGAVGDTQYF. The CDR3 DNA reads as TGCGCCAGCAGCTTGGTTGCGGGGGCGGTTGGAGATACGCAGTATTTT.

The chain recombines TRBV21-1 with TRBJ1-1; the D call TRBD1 from the table was never checked on the DNA. TRBV21-1 is a pseudogene locus. There are 17 residues in the CDR3. CDR3 DNA sequence: TGTGCCAGCAGCAAAGCGCCTGGGACATCCATGAACACTGAAGCTTTCTTT. It yields the protein CASSKAPGTSMNTEAFF.

This clonotype was detected ten times or more. The J gene is TRBJ2-1, the V gene TRBV5-4; D might be TRBD1 (6 bases). The CDR3 runs 15 residues. Germline loops: CDR1 SGHNT, CDR2 YYREEE (reference sequence). Trimming left V 3 bases short and J 5 bases short, with 15 bases between. The CDR3 spells CASSWSRGENNEQFF. The CDR3 bases are TGTGCCAGCAGCTGGTCCAGGGGTGAGAACAATGAGCAGTTCTTC.

The sample holds many counts of this clonotype. The V and J genes are TRBV7-9 and TRBJ2-7, with 8 bases identical to TRBD2. The V and J ends lost 5 bases and 4 bases, in that order; junction bases with no gene match: 4. From germline, CDR1 is SEHNR and CDR2 FQNEAQ (reference sequence). The CDR3 has 13 residues. The CDR3 DNA reads as TGTGCCAGCAGCGGACTAGCAGATTACGAGCAGTACTTC. Amino acids: CASSGLADYEQYF.

A few counts support this clonotype. The chain is built from TRBV7-2 and TRBJ2-7, with D maybe TRBD2 (6 bases). The CDR3 consists of 14 residues. Trimming took 5 bases from V and 3 from J, leaving 14 bases between them. Germline CDR1 is SGHTA and CDR2 is FQGNSA. This CDR3 is CASSQSGLVYEQYF. In nucleotides, the CDR3 is TGTGCCAGCAGCCAATCGGGACTTGTCTACGAGCAGTACTTC.

This clonotype was recorded many times. The chain combines TRBV7-9 with TRBJ2-7, with 11 bases aligning to TRBD2. CDR3 length: 15 residues. The germline V gene has CDR1 SEHNR and CDR2 FQNEAQ (reference sequence). V gave up 4 bases and J gave up 5 bases; unmatched junction bases: 7. In DNA form, the CDR3 reads TGTGCCAGCAGCTCCTTAGCGGGAGGGAGGAACGAGCAGTACTTC. Its protein is CASSSLAGGRNEQYF. The whole variable domain, remainder taken from reference TRBV7-9 and TRBJ2-7, is DTGVSQNPRHKITKRGQNVTFRCDPISEHNRLYWYRQTLGQGPEFLTYFQNEAQLEKSRLLSDRFSAERPKGSFSTLEIQRTEQGDSAMYLCASSSLAGGRNEQYFGPGTRLTVT.

This clonotype was seen at least ten times. The chain combines TRBV11-2 with TRBJ2-1, with 12 bases matching TRBD2. The CDR3 extends over 16 amino acids. Germline CDR1 is SGHAT and CDR2 is FQNNGV. Germline trimming cut 5 bases from V and 6 bases from J; bases unmatched to any gene: 8. The CDR3: CASSTKPGLAGNEQFF. The DNA of the CDR3 is TGTGCCAGCAGCACCAAGCCGGGACTAGCGGGCAATGAGCAGTTCTTC.

There are many counts of this clonotype. The chain recombines TRBV7-2 with TRBJ1-1; no clear D gene. Germline CDR1 is SGHTA and CDR2 is FQGNSA. The CDR3 covers 13 residues. Trimming removed 3 bases at V and 3 bases at J, with 8 bases between. The CDR3 nucleotides read TGTGCCAGCAGCTTTACCCGGGACACTGAAGCTTTCTTT. As protein: CASSFTRDTEAFF.

This clonotype appeared many times. The V call is TRBV7-2, the J call TRBJ1-2; D is unresolved. Between the trimmed V and J ends, which lost 0 bases and 0 bases, there was a span of 5 bases. Germline CDR1 reads SGHTA; CDR2 reads FQGNSA. The CDR3 is 14 residues long. CDR3 sequence reads: CASSLAAPNYGYTF. CDR3 nucleotide sequence: TGTGCCAGCAGCTTAGCAGCCCCTAACTATGGCTACACCTTC. The variable domain in full, completed from reference TRBV7-2 and TRBJ1-2, reads GAGVSQSPSNKVTEKGKDVELRCDPISGHTALYWYRQSLGQGLEFLIYFQGNSAPDKSGLPSDRFSAERTGGSVSTLTIQRTQQEDSAVYLCASSLAAPNYGYTFGSGTRLTVV.

This clonotype was recorded at least ten times. The chain combines TRBV5-5 with TRBJ2-2; TRBD1 matches at 7 bases. From germline, CDR1 is SGHKS and CDR2 YYEKEE (reference sequence). This CDR3 has 15 residues. The junction had 4 bases not matched to a gene; V was cut back by 4 bases and J by 1 base. The CDR3 spells CASSLRTGNTGELFF. The CDR3 bases are TGTGCCAGCAGCCTCCGGACAGGGAACACCGGGGAGCTGTTTTTT.

This clonotype was recorded many times. The chain recombines TRBV5-1 with TRBJ2-3; TRBD1 aligns across 8 bases. This CDR3 spans 14 amino acids. Germline V gene data show CDR1 as SGHRS and CDR2 as YFSETQ. J was trimmed by 4 bases and V by 1 base; bases with no gene match: 2. This CDR3 reads CASSLLQGADTQYF. CDR3 DNA sequence: TGCGCCAGCAGCTTGTTACAGGGGGCAGATACGCAGTATTTT.

The genes are TRBV29-1 and TRBJ2-7; D is perhaps TRBD1 (5 bases). The CDR3 contains 12 residues. V was cut by 7 bases and J by 2 bases, with 12 bases left in between. Germline loops: CDR1 SQVTM, CDR2 ANQGSEA. CDR3 sequence reads: CSAAQGAYEQYF. CDR3 DNA sequence: TGCAGCGCGGCCCAAGGGGCCTACGAGCAGTACTTC.

This clonotype was counted at least ten times. The V gene is TRBV5-1, the J gene TRBJ2-2; D unclear. The CDR3 sequence is 15 residues long. Germline loops: CDR1 SGHRS, CDR2 YFSETQ. The V end lost 5 bases, the J end lost 0 bases, and 11 bases lay between the germline ends. The CDR3 reads CASRTLVSNTGELFF. CDR3 coding DNA: TGCGCCAGCAGAACTTTGGTCTCGAACACCGGGGAGCTGTTTTTT.

This clonotype was detected many times. This chain joins TRBV11-1 and TRBJ2-5; D may be TRBD2 (6 bases). V dropped 1 base and J dropped 5 bases, with 11 bases sitting between them. Germline values: CDR1 SGHAT, CDR2 FQDESV (reference sequence). CDR3 length: 14 residues. CDR3: CASSLVADPETQYF. The DNA of the CDR3 is TGTGCCAGCAGCTTAGTAGCGGACCCGGAGACCCAGTACTTC.

This clonotype has a count of ten or more. The V gene is TRBV20-1, the J gene TRBJ2-7; D remains unclear. Germline CDR1 DFQATT, CDR2 SNEGSKA (reference sequence). Deletions cut 6 bases from V and 0 bases from J, with 15 bases between. This CDR3 is built from 14 residues. The CDR3 DNA reads as TGCAGTGCCACACTCATGGACGCCTCCTACGAGCAGTACTTC. Amino acid sequence: CSATLMDASYEQYF.

Ten or more counts support this clonotype. This sequence joins TRBV4-1 and TRBJ2-5, with unresolved D. The CDR3 is 17 amino acids. V lost 4 bases to trimming and J lost 4 bases, with 22 bases between them. CDR1 and CDR2 (germline): MGHRA, YSYEKL. Here the CDR3 reads CASSLRVTTALRETQYF. In DNA, the CDR3 is TGCGCCAGCAGCCTAAGGGTAACTACAGCGTTGAGAGAGACCCAGTACTTC.

This clonotype was seen at least ten times. The chain couples TRBV7-9 to TRBJ2-7; 7 bases are a match to TRBD2. After removal of 4 bases from V and 2 bases from J, the junction contained 5 bases not matched to a gene. Germline CDR1 is SEHNR and CDR2 is FQNEAQ (reference sequence). This CDR3 has 14 residues. CDR3: CASSSGLLTYEQYF. For the CDR3, the DNA is TGTGCCAGCAGCTCGGGACTACTCACCTACGAGCAGTACTTC.

This clonotype was picked up many times. The chain joins TRBV11-2 to TRBJ2-1, with D maybe TRBD1 (6 bases). Germline V gene lookup returns CDR1 SGHAT and CDR2 FQNNGV. Between the trimmed V and J ends, which lost 5 bases and 6 bases, there was a span of 20 bases. The CDR3 spans 16 residues. CDR3 protein: CASSPAVSRQVNEQFF. Written as DNA, the CDR3 is TGTGCCAGCAGCCCCGCTGTGTCGAGACAGGTCAATGAGCAGTTCTTC.

This clonotype was recorded many times. This chain joins TRBV4-1 and TRBJ1-5, with D uncertain. The CDR3 length is 15 residues. Trimming cost V 1 base and J 0 bases, with 7 bases left between them. Germline values: CDR1 MGHRA, CDR2 YSYEKL. CDR3 nucleotide sequence: TGCGCCAGCAGCCAAGGGGAGGATAGCAATCAGCCCCAGCATTTT. This codes for CASSQGEDSNQPQHF.

This clonotype has a count of ten or more. The V call is TRBV6-1, the J call TRBJ2-1, with D perhaps matching TRBD2 (6 bases). The V and J ends lost 7 bases and 4 bases respectively, with 20 bases between them. CDR1 and CDR2 (germline): MNHNS, SASEGT. The CDR3 consists of 16 residues. The CDR3: CASNPRERASYNEQFF. In DNA, the CDR3 is TGTGCCAGCAACCCCAGGGAGCGGGCGTCTTACAATGAGCAGTTCTTC.

This clonotype appeared many times. This chain joins TRBV19 and TRBJ2-1, with 11 positions matching TRBD2. CDR3 length: 16 amino acids. The V gene end was trimmed by 3 bases and the J gene end by 3 bases; junction bases not matched to a gene: 4. Germline V gives CDR1 LNHDA, CDR2 SQIVND (reference sequence). Here the CDR3 reads CASSILGLAVYNEQFF. CDR3 bases: TGTGCCAGTAGTATTTTGGGACTAGCGGTCTACAATGAGCAGTTCTTC.

V gene TRBV29-1 combines with J gene TRBJ2-2; no clear D. Trimming took 6 bases from V and 0 from J, leaving 8 bases between them. Germline-derived CDR1 and CDR2 are SQVTM and ANQGSEA. This CDR3 is built from 13 residues. Here the CDR3 reads CSVPNTNTGELFF. The CDR3 nucleotides read TGCAGCGTACCCAACACGAACACCGGGGAGCTGTTTTTT.

At least ten counts were recorded for this clonotype. The CDR3 protein is CASSWSQGRETQYF. DNA of the CDR3: TGCGCCAGCAGCTGGTCACAGGGGCGGGAGACCCAGTACTTC. This sequence joins TRBV5-1 and TRBJ2-5, with 7 bases matching TRBD1. Unmatched junction bases numbered 7, after V lost 3 bases and J lost 5 bases. The length of the CDR3 is 14 residues. In germline, CDR1 is SGHRS, CDR2 YFSETQ.

This clonotype was observed a handful of times. The V call is TRBV9, the J call TRBJ2-7; D call uncertain. The CDR3 has 13 residues. V gave up 3 bases and J gave up 2 bases, with 9 bases separating them. The germline gives CDR1 SGDLS, CDR2 YYNGEE. The CDR3 region is CASSENDAYEQYF. The CDR3, as DNA: TGTGCCAGCAGCGAAAACGATGCCTACGAGCAGTACTTC.

The CDR3 DNA reads as TGTGCCAGCAGACTCGGGGCGAACACCGGGGAGCTGTTTTTT. It codes for CASRLGANTGELFF. The chain combines TRBV12-3 or TRBV12-4 with TRBJ2-2; a possible D gene is TRBD2 (5 bases). V was clipped by 6 bases and J by 0 bases, with 8 bases between them. CDR3 length equals 14 residues.

This clonotype has at least ten counts. The chain has TRBV27 and TRBJ2-1; D is unresolved. Germline V gives CDR1 MNHEY, CDR2 SMNVEV (reference sequence). V lost 3 bases and J 2 bases, leaving 5 bases between the germline ends. CDR3 length: 13 residues. CDR3 in amino acids: CASSFGAYNEQFF. The CDR3 region has the DNA TGTGCCAGCAGTTTTGGAGCCTACAATGAGCAGTTCTTC.